Each of the 3 T cell receptor beta chains below was sequenced from the same sample in a study of identical twins. TCRdb re-analysed the 5' RACE reads in MiXCR, keeping a single row per CDR3 protein. The repertoire has approximately 600,000 distinct CDR3 sequences, around 9.6% of them found once; the top ten carry roughly 3.2%. The same specimen was also included in a second study, on yellow fever vaccine responses in identical twins.

Material for sequencing was PBMCs. The receptors shown here come from a young woman in good health.

This clonotype came up many times. This CDR3 reads CAVRTGTYEQYF. Here the CDR3 DNA reads TGTGCCGTCCGGACAGGGACCTACGAGCAGTACTTC. The V call is TRBV2, the J call TRBJ2-7; TRBD1 agrees at 8 bases. CDR1 and CDR2 from the germline V gene are SNHLY and FYNNEI. The V gene end was trimmed by 11 bases and the J gene end by 2 bases; junction bases not matched to a gene: 5. This CDR3 has 12 residues.

This clonotype was detected many times. The rearrangement joins TRBV20-1 to TRBJ2-1, with TRBD2 identical over 11 bases. The V and J ends lost 0 bases and 4 bases, in that order; junction bases with no gene match: 2. The CDR3 runs to 15 residues. Looked up from germline, CDR1 is DFQATT and CDR2 is SNEGSKA (reference sequence). The CDR3 bases are TGCAGTGCTAGAGAGCTAGCGGGAGGATACAATGAGCAGTTCTTC. Residues: CSARELAGGYNEQFF.

The table lists this clonotype with a few counts. The V and J genes are TRBV12-3 or TRBV12-4 and TRBJ2-7; 9 nucleotides align to TRBD1. V lost 5 bases and J lost 7; bases outside the gene matches: 12. The CDR3 contains 15 residues. The CDR3 loop is CASSPGQGSPGEQYF. In DNA form, the CDR3 reads TGTGCCAGCAGTCCGGGACAGGGATCACCGGGGGAGCAGTACTTC.